This entry is about one T cell receptor (beta chain). The sample originates from a study of blood T cell repertoires in COVID-19. The germline V gene has CDR1 SGHDN and CDR2 FVKESK. V dropped 0 bases and J dropped 4 bases, with 13 bases sitting between them. The CDR3 has 15 residues. Profiling relied on immunoSEQ multiplex PCR, and the TCRdb table lists in-frame clones only, not all of them. The table has under 300,000 clones, 88% seen once. Up to 2 weeks before entering the study, exposed participants had met a COVID-19 case. Sequencing was carried out using PBMCs or T cells enriched from blood (not recorded which). The chain combines TRBV14 with TRBJ2-7; perhaps TRBD2 as D (6 bases). The source is a middle-aged woman who had been exposed to COVID-19. This chain's CDR3 is CASSQDWRAQYEQYF. The CDR3 DNA sequence: TGTGCCAGCAGCCAAGATTGGAGGGCCCAGTACGAGCAGTACTTC.